Here is one T cell receptor (beta chain) with its context. The data were taken from a study of CD4+ T cells in melanoma. V was shortened by 5 bases and J by 0 bases, with 14 bases between the two germline ends. CDR3 length: 15 amino acids. Germline loops: CDR1 SGHTA, CDR2 FQGNSA. The data were produced by immunoSEQ multiplex PCR, yet TCRdb's version contains in-frame clones alone and is incomplete. The sample has 45,000 or so clones, 85% to 90% seen once. V and J are TRBV7-2 and TRBJ2-7; a weak D match, TRBD1 (6 bases). Material: peripheral blood. The clonotype was recovered from a human donor with melanoma. The CDR3 DNA reads as TGTGCCAGCAGCACAACCGGGACAACCTCCTACGAGCAGTACTTC. Its protein is CASSTTGTTSYEQYF.